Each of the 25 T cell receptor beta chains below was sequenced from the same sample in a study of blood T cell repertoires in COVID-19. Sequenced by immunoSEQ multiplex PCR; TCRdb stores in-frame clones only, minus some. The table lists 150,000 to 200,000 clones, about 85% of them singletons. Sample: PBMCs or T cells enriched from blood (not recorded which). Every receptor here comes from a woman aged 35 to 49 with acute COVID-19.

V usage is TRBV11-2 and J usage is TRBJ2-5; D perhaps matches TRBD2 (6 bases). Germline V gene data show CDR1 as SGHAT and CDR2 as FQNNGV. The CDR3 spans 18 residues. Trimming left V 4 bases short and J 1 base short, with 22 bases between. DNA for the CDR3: TGTGCCAGCAGCTCCCCCCCGAGGCAGAGGGAGGTCCAAGAGACCCAGTACTTC. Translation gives CASSSPPRQREVQETQYF. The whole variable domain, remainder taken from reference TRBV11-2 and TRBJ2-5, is EAGVAQSPRYKIIEKRQSVAFWCNPISGHATLYWYQQILGQGPKLLIQFQNNGVVDDSQLPKDRFSAERLKGVDSTLKIQPAKLEDSAVYLCASSSPPRQREVQETQYFGPGTRLLVL.

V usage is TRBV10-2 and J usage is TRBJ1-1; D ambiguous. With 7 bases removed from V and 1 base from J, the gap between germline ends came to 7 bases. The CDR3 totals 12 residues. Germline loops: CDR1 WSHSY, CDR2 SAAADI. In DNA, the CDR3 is TGCGCCAGCAACCGACAGAACACTGAAGCTTTCTTT. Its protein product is CASNRQNTEAFF.

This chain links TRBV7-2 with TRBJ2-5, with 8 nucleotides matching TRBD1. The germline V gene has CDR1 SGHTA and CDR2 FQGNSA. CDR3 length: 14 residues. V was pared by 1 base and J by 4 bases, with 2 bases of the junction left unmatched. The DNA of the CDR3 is TGTGCCAGCAGCTTAGGGGGACAGGCAGAGACCCAGTACTTC. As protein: CASSLGGQAETQYF.

The CDR3 reads CASHLGGGSAFF. The CDR3 coding sequence is TGTGCCAGCCACCTAGGTGGGGGGAGTGCTTTCTTT. The chain combines TRBV7-9 with TRBJ1-1; D perhaps matches TRBD1 (5 bases). V was cut by 8 bases and J by 11 bases, with 18 bases left in between. In germline, CDR1 is SEHNR, CDR2 FQNEAQ (reference sequence). The CDR3 is 12 amino acids.

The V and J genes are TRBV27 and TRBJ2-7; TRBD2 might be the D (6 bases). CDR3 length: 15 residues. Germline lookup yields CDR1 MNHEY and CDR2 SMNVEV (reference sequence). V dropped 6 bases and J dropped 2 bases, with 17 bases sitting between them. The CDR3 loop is CASREGLSGTYEQYV. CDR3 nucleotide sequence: TGTGCCAGCAGAGAGGGACTCTCTGGGACCTACGAGCAGTACGTC.

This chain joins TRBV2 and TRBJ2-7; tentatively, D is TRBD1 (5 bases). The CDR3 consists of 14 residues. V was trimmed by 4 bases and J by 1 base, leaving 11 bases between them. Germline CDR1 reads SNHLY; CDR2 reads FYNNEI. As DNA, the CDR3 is TGTGCCAGCAGTGGGGGCAGACCATCCTACGAGCAGTACTTC. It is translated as CASSGGRPSYEQYF.

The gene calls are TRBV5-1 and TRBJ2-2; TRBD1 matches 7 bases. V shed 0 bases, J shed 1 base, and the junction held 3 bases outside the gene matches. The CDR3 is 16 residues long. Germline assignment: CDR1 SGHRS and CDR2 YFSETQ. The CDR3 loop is CASSLEGGWNTGELFF. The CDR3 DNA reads TGCGCCAGCAGCTTGGAAGGGGGCTGGAACACCGGGGAGCTGTTTTTT. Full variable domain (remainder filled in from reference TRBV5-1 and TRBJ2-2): KAGVTQTPRYLIKTRGQQVTLSCSPISGHRSVSWYQQTPGQGLQFLFEYFSETQRNKGNFPGRFSGRQFSNSRSEMNVSTLELGDSALYLCASSLEGGWNTGELFFGEGSRLTVL.

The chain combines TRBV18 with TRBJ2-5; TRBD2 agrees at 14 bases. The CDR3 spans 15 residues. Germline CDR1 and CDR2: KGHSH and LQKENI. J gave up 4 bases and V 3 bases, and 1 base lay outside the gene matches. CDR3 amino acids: CASSPTSGRVETQYF. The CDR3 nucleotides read TGTGCCAGCTCACCGACTAGCGGGAGGGTAGAGACCCAGTACTTC.

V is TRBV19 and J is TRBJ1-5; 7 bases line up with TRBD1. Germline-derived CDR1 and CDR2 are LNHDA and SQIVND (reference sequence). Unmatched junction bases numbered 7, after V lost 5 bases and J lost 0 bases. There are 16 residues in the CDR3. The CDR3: CASSVTGTASNQPQHF. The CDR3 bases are TGTGCCAGTAGTGTCACCGGGACAGCTAGCAATCAGCCCCAGCATTTT.

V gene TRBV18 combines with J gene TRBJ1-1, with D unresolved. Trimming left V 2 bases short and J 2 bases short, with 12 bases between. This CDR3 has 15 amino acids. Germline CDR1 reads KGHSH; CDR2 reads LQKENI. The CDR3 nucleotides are TGTGCCAGCTCACCAGTCGGTGTGGTCAACACTGAAGCTTTCTTT. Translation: CASSPVGVVNTEAFF. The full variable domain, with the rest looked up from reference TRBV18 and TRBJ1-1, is NAGVMQNPRHLVRRRGQEARLRCSPMKGHSHVYWYRQLPEEGLKFMVYLQKENIIDESGMPKERFSAEFPKEGPSILRIQQVVRGDSAAYFCASSPVGVVNTEAFFGQGTRLTVV.

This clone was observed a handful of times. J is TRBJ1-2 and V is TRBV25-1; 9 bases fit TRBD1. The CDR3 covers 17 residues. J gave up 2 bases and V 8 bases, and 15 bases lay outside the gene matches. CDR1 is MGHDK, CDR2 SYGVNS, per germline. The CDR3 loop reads CASSPRPGTGKNYGYTF. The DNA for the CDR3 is TGTGCCAGCTCCCCCCGCCCCGGGACAGGGAAAAACTATGGCTACACCTTC.

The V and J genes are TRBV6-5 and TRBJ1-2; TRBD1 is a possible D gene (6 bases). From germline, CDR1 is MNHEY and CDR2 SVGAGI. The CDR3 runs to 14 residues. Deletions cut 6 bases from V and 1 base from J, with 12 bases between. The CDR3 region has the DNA TGTGCCAGCAGGACAGGAACCGGTAACTATGGCTACACCTTC. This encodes CASRTGTGNYGYTF.

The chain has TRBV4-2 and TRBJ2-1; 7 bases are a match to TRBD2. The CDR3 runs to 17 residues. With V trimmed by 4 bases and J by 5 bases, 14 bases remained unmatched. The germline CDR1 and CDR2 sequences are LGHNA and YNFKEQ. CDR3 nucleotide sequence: TGTGCCAGCAGCCTTGCATTAGGACTAGAAAGAGACAATGAGCAGTTCTTC. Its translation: CASSLALGLERDNEQFF.

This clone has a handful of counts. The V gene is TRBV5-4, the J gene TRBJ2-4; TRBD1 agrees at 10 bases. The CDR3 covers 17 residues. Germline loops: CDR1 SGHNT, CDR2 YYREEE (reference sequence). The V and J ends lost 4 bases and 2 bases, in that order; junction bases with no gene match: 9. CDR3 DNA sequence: TGTGCCAGCAGCCCCCAGGGACAGGGGATTACCAAAAACATTCAGTACTTC. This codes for CASSPQGQGITKNIQYF.

DNA of the CDR3: TGTGCCAGCAGTTTCGCACAGGGGTTTCTAGATAATTCACCCCTCCACTTT. Translating gives CASSFAQGFLDNSPLHF. The V and J genes are TRBV28 and TRBJ1-6, with TRBD1 matching 7 bases. V lost 3 bases and J lost 5; bases outside the gene matches: 10. Germline V CDR1 and CDR2: MDHEN, SYDVKM. The CDR3 has 17 residues. The variable domain in full, completed from reference TRBV28 and TRBJ1-6, reads DVKVTQSSRYLVKRTGEKVFLECVQDMDHENMFWYRQDPGLGLRLIYFSYDVKMKEKGDIPEGYSVSREKKERFSLILESASTNQTSMYLCASSFAQGFLDNSPLHFGNGTRLTVT.

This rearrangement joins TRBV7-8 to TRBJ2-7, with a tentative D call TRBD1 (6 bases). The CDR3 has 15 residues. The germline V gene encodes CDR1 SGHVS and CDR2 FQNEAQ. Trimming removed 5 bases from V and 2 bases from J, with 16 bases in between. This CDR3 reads CASSPTGTPTYEQYF. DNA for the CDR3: TGTGCCAGCAGCCCCACCGGGACACCAACCTACGAGCAGTACTTC.

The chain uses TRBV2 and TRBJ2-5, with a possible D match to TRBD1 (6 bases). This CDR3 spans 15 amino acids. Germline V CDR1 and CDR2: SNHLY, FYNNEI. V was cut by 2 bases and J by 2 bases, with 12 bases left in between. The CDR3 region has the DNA TGTGCCAGCAGTGAACAGGGGCGAGATCAAGAGACCCAGTACTTC. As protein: CASSEQGRDQETQYF.

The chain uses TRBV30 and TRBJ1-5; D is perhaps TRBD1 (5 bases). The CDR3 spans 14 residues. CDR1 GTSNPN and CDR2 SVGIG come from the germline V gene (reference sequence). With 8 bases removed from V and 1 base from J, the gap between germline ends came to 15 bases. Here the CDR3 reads CAGGGKESNQPQHF. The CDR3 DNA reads TGTGCCGGCGGGGGGAAGGAAAGCAATCAGCCCCAGCATTTT. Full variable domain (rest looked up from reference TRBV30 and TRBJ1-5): SQTIHQWPATLVQPVGSPLSLECTVEGTSNPNLYWYRQAAGRGLQLLFYSVGIGQISSEVPQNLSASRPQDRQFILSSKKLLLSDSGFYLCAGGGKESNQPQHFGDGTRLSIL.

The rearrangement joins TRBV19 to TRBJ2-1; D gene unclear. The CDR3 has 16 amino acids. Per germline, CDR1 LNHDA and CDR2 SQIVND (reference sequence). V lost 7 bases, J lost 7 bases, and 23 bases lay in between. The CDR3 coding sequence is TGTGCCAGTAAATTGTTGGCCTACGATAACGGGAATGAGCAGTTCTTC. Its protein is CASKLLAYDNGNEQFF.

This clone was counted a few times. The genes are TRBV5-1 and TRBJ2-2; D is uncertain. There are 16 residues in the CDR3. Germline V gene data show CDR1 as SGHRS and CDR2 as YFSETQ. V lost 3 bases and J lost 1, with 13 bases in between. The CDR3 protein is CASSSAAVMNTGELFF. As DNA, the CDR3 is TGCGCCAGCAGCTCGGCGGCCGTAATGAACACCGGGGAGCTGTTTTTT.

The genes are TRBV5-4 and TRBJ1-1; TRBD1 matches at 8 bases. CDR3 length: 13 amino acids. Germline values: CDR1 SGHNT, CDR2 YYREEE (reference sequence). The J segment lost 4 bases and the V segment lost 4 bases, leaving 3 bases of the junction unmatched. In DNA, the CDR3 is TGTGCCAGCAGCATAACAGGGGGCACTGAAGCTTTCTTT. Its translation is CASSITGGTEAFF.

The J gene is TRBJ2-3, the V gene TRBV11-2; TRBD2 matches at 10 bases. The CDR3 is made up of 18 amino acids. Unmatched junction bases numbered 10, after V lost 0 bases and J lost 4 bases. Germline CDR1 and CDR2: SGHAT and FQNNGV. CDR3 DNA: TGTGCCAGCAGCTTAGATCGGGCTAGCGGGAGTGAAGCAGATACGCAGTATTTT. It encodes CASSLDRASGSEADTQYF.

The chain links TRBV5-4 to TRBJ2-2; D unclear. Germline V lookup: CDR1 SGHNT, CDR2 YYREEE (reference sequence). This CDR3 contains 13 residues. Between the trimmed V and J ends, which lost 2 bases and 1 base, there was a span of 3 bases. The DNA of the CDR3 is TGTGCCAGCAGCTTCGGGAACACCGGGGAGCTGTTTTTT. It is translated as CASSFGNTGELFF.

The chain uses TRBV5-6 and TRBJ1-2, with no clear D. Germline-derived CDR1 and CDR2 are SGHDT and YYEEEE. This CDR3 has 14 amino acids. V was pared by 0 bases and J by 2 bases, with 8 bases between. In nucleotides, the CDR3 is TGTGCCAGCAGCTTGGCCGGCAGGAACTATGGCTACACCTTC. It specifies CASSLAGRNYGYTF.

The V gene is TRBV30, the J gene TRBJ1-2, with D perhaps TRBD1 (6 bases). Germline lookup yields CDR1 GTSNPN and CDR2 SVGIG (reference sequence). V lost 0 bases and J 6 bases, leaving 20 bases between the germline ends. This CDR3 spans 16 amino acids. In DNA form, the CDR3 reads TGTGCCTGGAGTGTATACCCCTCCGGGGGGGCCGATGGCTACACCTTC. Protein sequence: CAWSVYPSGGADGYTF.